This T cell receptor beta chain came from a study of T cell responses to AZD1222 COVID-19 vaccine. Study observations and caveats: Spike-specific TCR breadth and depth rose after two AZD1222 doses. Targeting of unmutated variant regions was reportedly seen in nearly half of spike-specific TCRs. Baseline seropositives among AZD1222 recipients totaled only 6 or 7. Donors skewed white British and female; clonal diversity was possibly underestimated.

As regards this clone: Its antigen is unknown.

Data came from immunoSEQ multiplex PCR; TCRdb stores just in-frame clones and leaves some out. The sample contains approximately 92,000 clones, 65% to 90% of which appear only once. Germline V gives CDR1 MNHEY, CDR2 SVGAGI. The CDR3 extends over 13 amino acids. The V segment lost 7 bases and the J segment 12 bases; nucleotides outside the gene matches: 14. The input for sequencing was peripheral blood, taken on day 0 of AZD1222 vaccination. The V and J genes are TRBV6-5 and TRBJ2-7, with TRBD1 matching 8 bases. This receptor was obtained from an adult in good health. The CDR3 spells CASTPGRTGYLYF. The CDR3 DNA reads as TGTGCCAGCACCCCGGGGAGGACAGGGTATCTGTACTTC.